One sample yielded the 16 T cell receptor beta chains listed below, sequenced in a study of blood T cell repertoires in COVID-19. Repertoires were generated with immunoSEQ multiplex PCR, while TCRdb's copy carries only in-frame clones and drops some. Among 76,000 or so clones listed, 87% were seen once. Sequences were obtained from peripheral blood. Receptors were obtained from a man aged 30-40 years with acute or convalescent COVID-19.

This sequence joins TRBV28 and TRBJ1-5; D remains ambiguous. Trimming cost V 1 base and J 5 bases, with 12 bases left between them. CDR1 and CDR2 from the germline V gene are MDHEN and SYDVKM. The CDR3 has 15 residues. The CDR3 loop reads CASSLLSGGHQPQHF. The CDR3 DNA sequence: TGTGCCAGCAGTTTATTGTCGGGCGGGCATCAGCCCCAGCATTTT. Variable domain in full (rest from reference TRBV28 and TRBJ1-5): DVKVTQSSRYLVKRTGEKVFLECVQDMDHENMFWYRQDPGLGLRLIYFSYDVKMKEKGDIPEGYSVSREKKERFSLILESASTNQTSMYLCASSLLSGGHQPQHFGDGTRLSIL.

This chain joins TRBV2 and TRBJ2-2; D is perhaps TRBD1 (5 bases). Germline V gene data show CDR1 as SNHLY and CDR2 as FYNNEI. The V end lost 11 bases, the J end lost 5 bases, and 15 bases lay between the germline ends. The CDR3 spans 13 residues. The CDR3 DNA reads as TGTGCCTGCCCTGGGGCACCAACCGGGGAGCTGTTTTTT. Its translation is CACPGAPTGELFF.

This chain links TRBV11-3 with TRBJ1-1, with 7 bases matching TRBD1. Trimming cost V 5 bases and J 5 bases; bases outside gene matches: 5. Germline-derived CDR1 and CDR2 are SGHNT and YENEEA. CDR3 length: 13 amino acids. The chain's CDR3 is CASSATGETEAFF. Here the CDR3 DNA reads TGTGCCAGCAGCGCCACAGGGGAGACTGAAGCTTTCTTT.

The V gene is TRBV6-5, the J gene TRBJ1-5, with TRBD1 matching over 7 bases. CDR3 length: 15 residues. Germline V gene lookup returns CDR1 MNHEY and CDR2 SVGAGI. V was pared by 6 bases and J by 5 bases, with 10 bases of the junction left unmatched. The CDR3 nucleotides read TGTGCCAGCAGACGAGGACAGGACTGGGATCAGCCCCAGCATTTT. It translates to CASRRGQDWDQPQHF.

The rearrangement joins TRBV3-1 (or the pseudogene TRBV3-2) to TRBJ2-7; D possibly corresponds to TRBD2 (5 bases). With 5 bases removed from V and 5 bases from J, the gap between germline ends came to 13 bases. Per the germline V gene, CDR1 is LGHDT and CDR2 is YNNKEL (reference sequence). CDR3 length equals 13 residues. This CDR3 is CASSDTAVHEQYF. In DNA, the CDR3 is TGTGCCAGCAGCGACACAGCGGTACACGAGCAGTACTTC.

The chain combines TRBV27 with TRBJ1-1, with D uncertain. The CDR3 has 14 amino acids. CDR1 MNHEY and CDR2 SMNVEV come from the germline V gene (reference sequence). Between the trimmed V and J ends, which lost 4 bases and 5 bases, there was a span of 14 bases. The CDR3 DNA is TGTGCCAGCAGTTCGGGGTTCATCAGAACTGAAGCTTTCTTT. This translates into CASSSGFIRTEAFF.

The chain recombines TRBV30 with TRBJ1-5; maybe TRBD1 (6 bases). CDR3 length equals 14 residues. Trimming cost V 5 bases and J 6 bases, with 17 bases left between them. Germline V gene sequence: CDR1 GTSNPN, CDR2 SVGIG (reference sequence). CDR3 amino acids: CAWDRTAGGQPQHF. The CDR3 DNA sequence: TGTGCCTGGGACCGGACAGCAGGAGGTCAGCCCCAGCATTTT. The complete variable domain, with remaining parts taken from reference TRBV30 and TRBJ1-5, reads SQTIHQWPATLVQPVGSPLSLECTVEGTSNPNLYWYRQAAGRGLQLLFYSVGIGQISSEVPQNLSASRPQDRQFILSSKKLLLSDSGFYLCAWDRTAGGQPQHFGDGTRLSIL.

V is TRBV29-1 and J is TRBJ1-4; the D gene is possibly TRBD1 (5 bases). This CDR3 comprises 13 residues. Trimming removed 3 bases from V and 8 bases from J, with 13 bases in between. CDR1 is SQVTM, CDR2 ANQGSEA, per germline. This chain's CDR3 is CSVETAGGEKLFF. As DNA, the CDR3 is TGCAGCGTTGAGACGGCTGGGGGGGAAAAACTGTTTTTT. The whole variable domain, remainder taken from reference TRBV29-1 and TRBJ1-4, is SAVISQKPSRDICQRGTSLTIQCQVDSQVTMMFWYRQQPGQSLTLIATANQGSEATYESGFVIDKFPISRPNLTFSTLTVSNMSPEDSSIYLCSVETAGGEKLFFGSGTQLSVL.

The CDR3 coding sequence is TGTGCCAGCAGCTTGGGTCCAGGCAATAGCGCAGATACGCAGTATTTT. Residues: CASSLGPGNSADTQYF. This chain joins TRBV5-6 and TRBJ2-3, with D possibly being TRBD2 (5 bases). Germline V gene lookup returns CDR1 SGHDT and CDR2 YYEEEE. V lost 0 bases to trimming and J lost 4 bases, with 15 bases between them. This CDR3 is built from 16 residues.

The genes are TRBV5-5 and TRBJ1-5; D is unclear. The V gene lost 1 base and the J gene lost 0 bases, with 8 bases spanning the gap. Looked up from germline, CDR1 is SGHKS and CDR2 is YYEKEE (reference sequence). The CDR3 runs to 15 residues. The CDR3 is CASSLHGNSNQPQHF. The CDR3 DNA follows: TGTGCCAGCAGCTTGCACGGGAATAGCAATCAGCCCCAGCATTTT.

The J gene is TRBJ2-1, the V gene TRBV18; 13 bases map to TRBD2. In germline, CDR1 is KGHSH, CDR2 LQKENI. Germline trimming cut 3 bases from V and 9 bases from J; bases unmatched to any gene: 8. This CDR3 is 16 amino acids long. As DNA, the CDR3 is TGTGCCAGCTCACCTCGGACTAGCGGGAGATTCGGTGAGCAGTTCTTC. It is translated as CASSPRTSGRFGEQFF.

This chain uses TRBV18 with TRBJ2-5; 7 bases are shared with TRBD1. The V gene end was trimmed by 0 bases and the J gene end by 5 bases; junction bases not matched to a gene: 9. The germline V gene has CDR1 KGHSH and CDR2 LQKENI. The CDR3 loop spans 16 amino acids. The CDR3 bases are TGTGCCAGCTCACCACCTGGGACAGTGGGTATGGAGACCCAGTACTTC. As protein: CASSPPGTVGMETQYF. Drawing the rest from reference TRBV18 and TRBJ2-5, the complete variable domain is NAGVMQNPRHLVRRRGQEARLRCSPMKGHSHVYWYRQLPEEGLKFMVYLQKENIIDESGMPKERFSAEFPKEGPSILRIQQVVRGDSAAYFCASSPPGTVGMETQYFGPGTRLLVL.

The V and J genes are TRBV27 and TRBJ2-2, with 9 bases lining up with TRBD2. This CDR3 has 15 residues. The V gene end was trimmed by 2 bases and the J gene end by 9 bases; junction bases not matched to a gene: 7. Per germline, CDR1 MNHEY and CDR2 SMNVEV (reference sequence). The CDR3 DNA sequence: TGTGCCAGCAGTTTACTAGCGGGATTCGGCCGGGAGCTGTTTTTT. As protein: CASSLLAGFGRELFF.

J is TRBJ2-2 and V is TRBV6-6; possible D gene TRBD1, 5 bases. The germline V gene has CDR1 MNHNY and CDR2 SVGAGI (reference sequence). The CDR3 is 15 residues long. The V gene lost 7 bases and the J gene lost 0 bases, with 12 bases spanning the gap. CDR3 sequence (DNA): TGTGCCAGCAATGGGCAGGGTGCGAACACCGGGGAGCTGTTTTTT. It encodes CASNGQGANTGELFF.

The V call is TRBV5-4, the J call TRBJ2-7; 9 nucleotides align to TRBD2. This CDR3 comprises 16 residues. The junction had 11 bases not matched to a gene; V was cut back by 4 bases and J by 3 bases. CDR1 SGHNT and CDR2 YYREEE come from the germline V gene (reference sequence). CDR3 in amino acids: CASSPRRVAGVYEQYF. The DNA of the CDR3 is TGTGCCAGCAGCCCCAGGAGGGTAGCGGGAGTCTACGAGCAGTACTTC.

The chain's CDR3 is CASSLNRGFDEQYF. DNA of the CDR3: TGTGCCAGCAGCCTGAACAGGGGTTTCGACGAGCAGTACTTC. The chain is built from TRBV27 and TRBJ2-7; 7 positions agree with TRBD1. Germline V CDR1 and CDR2: MNHEY, SMNVEV (reference sequence). This CDR3 is 14 amino acids long. Trimming took 6 bases from V and 5 from J; bases not matched to a gene: 10.